These 20 T cell receptor beta chains were sequenced from one sample in a study of OX40 agonist ivuxolimab in advanced cancers. The table came from immunoSEQ multiplex PCR; TCRdb's copy has only in-frame clones and leaves some out. The table has about 36,000 clones, 74% seen once; the top ten hold approximately 17%. Sequenced here: CD4+ or CD8+ T cells sorted from blood, sampled in a trial of the OX40 agonist ivuxolimab. These receptor sequences come from an adult with an advanced solid tumor such as melanoma, head and neck, liver or kidney cancer.

The chain is built from TRBV29-1 and TRBJ1-5; maybe TRBD1 (6 bases). Germline CDR1 reads SQVTM; CDR2 reads ANQGSEA. The CDR3 totals 14 residues. With 8 bases removed from V and 5 bases from J, the gap between germline ends came to 19 bases. CDR3 DNA sequence: TGCAGCCCAACCGGGGGCACGCCGGATCAGCCCCAGCATTTT. The encoded protein is CSPTGGTPDQPQHF.

V and J are TRBV10-3 and TRBJ1-4; D call uncertain. The CDR3 spans 15 residues. The germline CDR1 and CDR2 sequences are ENHRY and SYGVKD. V shed 3 bases and J shed 7 bases, with 15 bases lying between them. The CDR3: CAISDPGGSSEKLFF. The CDR3 nucleotides are TGTGCCATCAGTGATCCCGGCGGTTCTAGTGAAAAACTGTTTTTT.

The rearrangement joins TRBV4-2 to TRBJ2-3; 9 nucleotides line up with TRBD2. The V gene's germline CDR1 is LGHNA and CDR2 YNFKEQ. V shed 3 bases and J 3 bases; nucleotides not matched to a gene: 7. The CDR3 runs to 16 residues. CDR3 sequence: CASSQFSGGMTDTQYF. Here the CDR3 DNA reads TGTGCCAGCAGCCAGTTTAGCGGGGGTATGACAGATACGCAGTATTTT.

The V gene is TRBV5-1, the J gene TRBJ2-1; D possibly matches TRBD1 or TRBD2 (6 bases each). The CDR3 runs to 15 residues. Trimming removed 2 bases from V and 4 bases from J, with 13 bases in between. Germline CDR1 SGHRS, CDR2 YFSETQ. CDR3 in amino acids: CASSLFGGPYNEQFF. The CDR3, as DNA: TGCGCCAGCAGCTTATTCGGGGGCCCTTACAATGAGCAGTTCTTC.

The chain recombines TRBV12-2 with TRBJ2-3; TRBD2, the D gene given by the table, was not confirmed from the DNA. TRBV12-2 is recorded as a pseudogene. The CDR3 covers 16 residues. In DNA, the CDR3 is TGTGCAAGTCGCTTACTTCCAACCGGTTTCTTCGGGACTCAGTATTTT. Translation gives CASRLLPTGFFGTQYF.

This rearrangement joins TRBV7-9 to TRBJ2-2, with 12 nucleotides matching TRBD1. The CDR3 extends over 15 amino acids. V lost 5 bases and J lost 9; bases outside the gene matches: 7. Germline V lookup: CDR1 SEHNR, CDR2 FQNEAQ (reference sequence). For the CDR3, the DNA is TGTGCCAGCAGCATCGGGGGACAGGGGGCCAGGGAGCTGTTTTTT. It encodes CASSIGGQGARELFF.

This rearrangement joins TRBV7-2 to TRBJ1-2; no reliable D call. Trimming stripped 4 bases from V and 4 bases from J, with 7 bases between. This CDR3 region has 12 residues. CDR1 SGHTA and CDR2 FQGNSA come from the germline V gene. CDR3 sequence: CASSSQLYGYTF. CDR3 sequence (DNA): TGTGCCAGCAGCTCACAGCTCTATGGCTACACCTTC. The whole variable domain, filled in from reference TRBV7-2 and TRBJ1-2, reads GAGVSQSPSNKVTEKGKDVELRCDPISGHTALYWYRQSLGQGLEFLIYFQGNSAPDKSGLPSDRFSAERTGGSVSTLTIQRTQQEDSAVYLCASSSQLYGYTFGSGTRLTVV.

The genes are TRBV5-1 and TRBJ2-2, with TRBD1 as a possible D gene (6 bases). With 3 bases removed from V and 3 bases from J, the gap between germline ends came to 9 bases. This CDR3 is built from 14 residues. CDR1 SGHRS and CDR2 YFSETQ come from the germline V gene. The CDR3 DNA sequence: TGCGCCAGCAGCTGGACAGTGGACACCGGGGAGCTGTTTTTT. Translated, it gives CASSWTVDTGELFF. Variable domain in full (rest from reference TRBV5-1 and TRBJ2-2): KAGVTQTPRYLIKTRGQQVTLSCSPISGHRSVSWYQQTPGQGLQFLFEYFSETQRNKGNFPGRFSGRQFSNSRSEMNVSTLELGDSALYLCASSWTVDTGELFFGEGSRLTVL.

CDR3 DNA: TGTGCCAGCAGAGGGACAGGACCCCTCCACTTT. It specifies CASRGTGPLHF. The chain couples TRBV6-1 to TRBJ1-6; 8 positions match TRBD1. The J segment lost 12 bases and the V segment lost 6 bases, leaving 1 base of the junction unmatched. Germline loops: CDR1 MNHNS, CDR2 SASEGT. The CDR3 extends over 11 amino acids.

V usage is TRBV6-1 and J usage is TRBJ2-1; maybe TRBD1 (6 bases). This CDR3 spans 13 amino acids. Germline V gene lookup returns CDR1 MNHNS and CDR2 SASEGT. Trimming removed 0 bases from V and 14 bases from J, with 14 bases in between. The DNA of the CDR3 is TGTGCCAGCAGTGAAGCTCACGGACAGAAAAAGTTCTTC. This translates into CASSEAHGQKKFF.

The chain is built from TRBV7-3 and TRBJ2-3, with D possibly TRBD2 on 6 matching bases. Germline V gives CDR1 SGHTA, CDR2 FQGTGA. This CDR3 spans 14 amino acids. Between the trimmed V and J ends, which lost 5 bases and 0 bases, there was a span of 9 bases. CDR3 in amino acids: CASSAGTSTDTQYF. CDR3 bases: TGTGCCAGCAGCGCCGGGACTAGCACAGATACGCAGTATTTT.

In its sample, this clone was seen once. The rearrangement joins TRBV7-8 to TRBJ1-3; 7 nucleotides agree with TRBD1. Trimming took 6 bases from V and 0 from J; bases not matched to a gene: 8. This CDR3 contains 16 residues. Germline loops: CDR1 SGHVS, CDR2 FQNEAQ. The CDR3 sequence: CASSRQGLSSGNTIYF. CDR3 in DNA: TGTGCCAGCAGTCGACAGGGACTTAGCTCTGGAAACACCATATATTTT.

The J gene is TRBJ1-5, the V gene TRBV5-1; maybe TRBD1 (6 bases). V gave up 5 bases and J gave up 0 bases, with 12 bases separating them. Germline values: CDR1 SGHRS, CDR2 YFSETQ. This CDR3 contains 15 residues. The CDR3 DNA sequence: TGCGCCAGCAGGCCAGGACAGAATAGCAATCAGCCCCAGCATTTT. Protein sequence: CASRPGQNSNQPQHF.

The rearrangement links TRBV2 to TRBJ1-2; no definite D call. This CDR3 spans 13 amino acids. Germline lookup yields CDR1 SNHLY and CDR2 FYNNEI. The V end lost 2 bases, the J end lost 1 base, and 5 bases lay between the germline ends. The CDR3 sequence is CASSETINYGYTF. The CDR3 nucleotides read TGTGCCAGCAGTGAAACTATTAACTATGGCTACACCTTC.

This clone was seen just once. The rearrangement uses TRBV9 and TRBJ1-6; 8 positions agree with TRBD1. From germline, CDR1 is SGDLS and CDR2 YYNGEE. V shed 1 base and J 7 bases; nucleotides not matched to a gene: 4. The CDR3 is 15 residues long. CDR3 loop: CASSVTGQVNSPLHF. The CDR3 DNA follows: TGTGCCAGCAGCGTAACGGGACAGGTAAATTCACCCCTCCACTTT. Complete variable domain (other parts from reference TRBV9 and TRBJ1-6): DSGVTQTPKHLITATGQRVTLRCSPRSGDLSVYWYQQSLDQGLQFLIQYYNGEERAKGNILERFSAQQFPDLHSELNLSSLELGDSALYFCASSVTGQVNSPLHFGNGTRLTVT.

This chain uses TRBV2 with TRBJ1-1; D perhaps matches TRBD1 (6 bases). Trimming pared 4 bases from V and 10 bases from J, leaving 10 bases between. CDR3 length: 11 residues. The germline gives CDR1 SNHLY, CDR2 FYNNEI. In DNA, the CDR3 is TGTGCCAGCAGTGGGGACACTTCAGCTTTCTTT. It specifies CASSGDTSAFF. The variable domain in full, completed from reference TRBV2 and TRBJ1-1, reads EPEVTQTPSHQVTQMGQEVILRCVPISNHLYFYWYRQILGQKVEFLVSFYNNEISEKSEIFDDQFSVERPDGSNFTLKIRSTKLEDSAMYFCASSGDTSAFFGQGTRLTVV.

V and J are TRBV27 and TRBJ2-3; perhaps TRBD2 as D (5 bases). The CDR3 loop spans 15 amino acids. Germline V gene data show CDR1 as MNHEY and CDR2 as SMNVEV (reference sequence). V was cut by 1 base and J by 1 base, with 9 bases left in between. The CDR3 is CASSLWSGGTDTQYF. In nucleotides, the CDR3 is TGTGCCAGCAGTTTATGGTCCGGGGGCACAGATACGCAGTATTTT.

As regards this clone: The junction differs from germline at one of its ends, possibly a read error. The rearrangement links TRBV9 to TRBJ2-2, with D possibly being TRBD2 (8 bases). This CDR3 region has 16 residues. Germline CDR1 reads SGDLS; CDR2 reads YYNGEE. The CDR3 spells CASSNREGARTGELLF. CDR3 sequence (DNA): TGTGCCAGCAGCAACCGGGAGGGGGCGCGCACCGGGGAGCTGCTTTTT.

This chain connects TRBV5-1 to TRBJ2-1; perhaps TRBD1 as D (5 bases). The CDR3 has 15 residues. Germline CDR1 SGHRS, CDR2 YFSETQ. Trimming took 0 bases from V and 9 from J, leaving 16 bases between them. The CDR3 sequence is CASSLEARGTGEQFF. The DNA of the CDR3 is TGCGCCAGCAGCTTGGAAGCAAGGGGTACAGGTGAGCAGTTCTTC.

The chain combines TRBV2 with TRBJ1-1; no reliable D call. V shed 4 bases and J shed 2 bases, with 8 bases lying between them. Germline CDR1 reads SNHLY; CDR2 reads FYNNEI. The CDR3 spans 13 residues. CDR3 bases: TGTGCCAGCAGTGCAAACTCCAACACTGAAGCTTTCTTT. It specifies CASSANSNTEAFF.